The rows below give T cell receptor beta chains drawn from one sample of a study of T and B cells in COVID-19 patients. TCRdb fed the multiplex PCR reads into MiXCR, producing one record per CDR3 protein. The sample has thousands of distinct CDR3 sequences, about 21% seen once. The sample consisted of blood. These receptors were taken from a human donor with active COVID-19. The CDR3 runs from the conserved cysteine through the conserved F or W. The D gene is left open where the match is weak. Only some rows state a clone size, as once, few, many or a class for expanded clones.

CDR3: CSVVLPGQSQHF; DNA: TGCAGCGTTGTCCTCCCAGGACAATCCCAGCATTTT; size: medium-sized; J: TRBJ1-5; D: .; V: TRBV29-1
CDR3: CASSIYRGGETQYF; DNA: TGTGCCAGTAGTATCTACAGGGGTGGCGAGACCCAGTACTTC; size: medium-sized; J: TRBJ2-5; D: TRBD1; V: TRBV19
CDR3: CASSRLADYNEQFF; DNA: TGTGCCAGCAGCCGTCTCGCGGACTACAATGAGCAGTTCTTC; size: .; J: TRBJ2-1; D: .; V: TRBV11-2
CDR3: CASSSNRLEGTQYF; DNA: TGTGCCAGCTCCTCCAACAGGTTGGAAGGGACCCAGTACTTC; size: medium-sized; J: TRBJ2-5; D: .; V: TRBV27
CDR3: CAWRTTGSSYEQYF; DNA: TGTGCCTGGAGAACGACAGGGTCCTCCTACGAGCAGTACTTC; size: medium-sized; J: TRBJ2-7; D: TRBD1; V: TRBV30
CDR3: CASSPQPPGNTGELFF; DNA: TGTGCCAGCTCACCACAACCCCCGGGGAACACCGGGGAGCTGTTTTTT; size: medium-sized; J: TRBJ2-2; D: .; V: TRBV18
CDR3: CATTPRTGGCTDTQYF; DNA: TGTGCCACCACCCCACGGACAGGGGGCTGCACAGATACGCAGTATTTT; size: medium-sized; J: TRBJ2-3; D: TRBD1; V: TRBV24-1
CDR3: CAWSPGGGYEKLFF; DNA: TGTGCCTGGAGCCCGGGCGGGGGGTATGAAAAACTGTTTTTT; size: medium-sized; J: TRBJ1-4; D: .; V: TRBV30
CDR3: CASSWDRGNSPLHF; DNA: TGTGCCAGCAGTTGGGACAGGGGTAATTCACCCCTCCACTTT; size: medium-sized; J: TRBJ1-6; D: TRBD1; V: TRBV6-5
CDR3: CSATEPGGTDTQYF; DNA: TGCAGTGCTACTGAGCCCGGAGGCACAGATACGCAGTATTTT; size: many; J: TRBJ2-3; D: .; V: TRBV20-1
CDR3: CASRVNSGSSYEQYF; DNA: TGTGCCAGCAGGGTCAATAGCGGGAGCTCCTACGAGCAGTACTTC; size: medium-sized; J: TRBJ2-7; D: TRBD2; V: TRBV6-6
CDR3: CASVPRGLTDTQYF; DNA: TGTGCCAGCGTCCCGCGCGGCCTCACAGATACGCAGTATTTT; size: hyperexpanded; J: TRBJ2-3; D: .; V: TRBV6-1
CDR3: CASSPTPPVGVMNSPLHF; DNA: TGTGCCAGCAGCCCCACACCCCCCGTGGGAGTGATGAATTCACCCCTCCACTTT; size: .; J: TRBJ1-6; D: .; V: TRBV11-2
CDR3: CASSGTGARYGYTF; DNA: TGTGCCAGCAGCGGGACAGGGGCTCGCTATGGCTACACCTTC; size: few; J: TRBJ1-2; D: TRBD1; V: TRBV12-3/TRBV12-4
CDR3: CASSSRASGITYNEQFF; DNA: TGTGCCAGCAGCTCGAGGGCTAGCGGGATAACTTACAATGAGCAGTTCTTC; size: many; J: TRBJ2-1; D: TRBD2; V: TRBV11-2
CDR3: CASRRTGGSEQYF; DNA: TGTGCCAGCAGGAGGACAGGGGGTAGCGAGCAGTACTTC; size: medium-sized; J: TRBJ2-7; D: TRBD1; V: TRBV6-5
CDR3: CASRRATGELFF; DNA: TGTGCCAGCAGACGGGCAACCGGGGAGCTGTTTTTT; size: medium-sized; J: TRBJ2-2; D: .; V: TRBV27
CDR3: CASSIELGYGYTF; DNA: TGTGCCAGTAGTATTGAACTAGGGTATGGCTACACCTTC; size: medium-sized; J: TRBJ1-2; D: .; V: TRBV19
CDR3: CASSPASGSTDTQYF; DNA: TGTGCCAGCAGCCCAGCTAGCGGGAGCACAGATACGCAGTATTTT; size: medium-sized; J: TRBJ2-3; D: TRBD2; V: TRBV7-2
CDR3: CASTLPPGNTEAFF; DNA: TGTGCCAGCACCCTTCCCCCGGGGAACACTGAAGCTTTCTTT; size: few; J: TRBJ1-1; D: .; V: TRBV6-5
CDR3: CASSSTGQGDGYTF; DNA: TGTGCCAGCAGTTCGACGGGACAGGGGGATGGCTACACCTTC; size: .; J: TRBJ1-2; D: TRBD1; V: TRBV27
CDR3: CASRLTGEQPQHF; DNA: TGTGCCAGCAGATTGACAGGGGAACAGCCCCAGCATTTT; size: many; J: TRBJ1-5; D: TRBD1; V: TRBV5-4
CDR3: CASSVEPENTEAFF; DNA: TGTGCCAGCAGCGTAGAACCGGAGAACACTGAAGCTTTCTTT; size: .; J: TRBJ1-1; D: .; V: TRBV9
CDR3: CASSLGWGASGEQYF; DNA: TGTGCCAGCAGCTTAGGGTGGGGAGCCTCCGGCGAGCAGTACTTC; size: .; J: TRBJ2-7; D: .; V: TRBV7-2
CDR3: CASSLKGEYEQYF; DNA: TGTGCCAGCAGCTTAAAAGGGGAGTACGAGCAGTACTTC; size: few; J: TRBJ2-7; D: .; V: TRBV7-2
CDR3: CASSFGSTNSPLHF; DNA: TGTGCCAGCAGCTTCGGGAGCACCAATTCACCCCTCCACTTT; size: medium-sized; J: TRBJ1-6; D: .; V: TRBV5-6
CDR3: CASREVGYTF; DNA: TGTGCCAGCCGAGAAGTTGGCTACACCTTC; size: medium-sized; J: TRBJ1-2; D: .; V: TRBV6-2/TRBV6-3
CDR3: CASSLWGGQETQYF; DNA: TGTGCCAGCAGCCTTTGGGGGGGACAAGAGACCCAGTACTTC; size: medium-sized; J: TRBJ2-5; D: TRBD2; V: TRBV5-5
CDR3: CASSRPGLADRDEQFF; DNA: TGCGCCAGCAGCCGGCCGGGACTAGCGGACAGGGATGAGCAGTTCTTC; size: few; J: TRBJ2-1; D: TRBD2; V: TRBV5-1
CDR3: CSAREGTATAYEQYF; DNA: TGCAGTGCTAGAGAGGGGACAGCTACAGCCTACGAGCAGTACTTC; size: few; J: TRBJ2-7; D: TRBD1; V: TRBV20-1
CDR3: CATRPRASQETQYF; DNA: TGTGCCACCAGGCCCAGGGCTTCCCAAGAGACCCAGTACTTC; size: medium-sized; J: TRBJ2-5; D: .; V: TRBV15
CDR3: CASSPRLAGRGIQYF; DNA: TGCGCCAGCAGCCCCCGACTAGCGGGACGGGGCATTCAGTACTTC; size: .; J: TRBJ2-4; D: TRBD2; V: TRBV4-1
CDR3: CASRNLQGRAEAFF; DNA: TGTGCCAGTAGAAATTTACAGGGCCGCGCTGAAGCTTTCTTT; size: medium-sized; J: TRBJ1-1; D: .; V: TRBV19
CDR3: CASTRVNYGYTF; DNA: TGTGCCAGCACGAGAGTAAACTATGGCTACACCTTC; size: medium-sized; J: TRBJ1-2; D: .; V: TRBV19
CDR3: CSAPGQGAEKLFF; DNA: TGCAGCGCCCCGGGACAGGGGGCCGAAAAACTGTTTTTT; size: large; J: TRBJ1-4; D: TRBD1; V: TRBV29-1
CDR3: CSARTGMYGYTF; DNA: TGCAGTGCCCGGACAGGAATGTATGGCTACACCTTC; size: .; J: TRBJ1-2; D: TRBD1; V: TRBV20-1
CDR3: CASSYGRANNQPQHF; DNA: TGTGCCAGCAGTTACGGGCGTGCGAACAATCAGCCCCAGCATTTT; size: medium-sized; J: TRBJ1-5; D: .; V: TRBV6-5
CDR3: CATSRDKYKLGNTIYF; DNA: TGTGCCACCAGCAGAGATAAGTATAAGCTTGGAAACACCATATATTTT; size: medium-sized; J: TRBJ1-3; D: .; V: TRBV15
CDR3: CASSLGFRDISYEQYF; DNA: TGTGCCAGCAGCTTAGGATTCCGGGACATTTCCTACGAGCAGTACTTC; size: .; J: TRBJ2-7; D: .; V: TRBV7-2
CDR3: CASSLIGREFF; DNA: TGTGCCAGCAGCTTAATTGGTAGGGAGTTCTTC; size: few; J: TRBJ2-1; D: .; V: TRBV5-8
CDR3: CSGGQNTEAFF; DNA: TGCAGCGGAGGGCAGAACACTGAAGCTTTCTTT; size: medium-sized; J: TRBJ1-1; D: .; V: TRBV29-1
CDR3: CASSLGSSGNTIYF; DNA: TGTGCCAGCAGCTTAGGGAGCTCTGGAAACACCATATATTTT; size: medium-sized; J: TRBJ1-3; D: .; V: TRBV5-6
CDR3: CASTEPGQGNTIYF; DNA: TGTGCCAGCACCGAACCGGGACAGGGTAACACCATATATTTT; size: medium-sized; J: TRBJ1-3; D: TRBD1; V: TRBV6-5
CDR3: CASSRTWRVQETQYF; DNA: TGCGCCAGCAGCCGGACTTGGAGGGTACAGGAGACCCAGTACTTC; size: few; J: TRBJ2-5; D: .; V: TRBV4-1
CDR3: CASSYDGKYGYTF; DNA: TGTGCCAGCAGTTACGATGGCAAGTATGGCTACACCTTC; size: medium-sized; J: TRBJ1-2; D: .; V: TRBV6-5
CDR3: CASSQENRETEAFF; DNA: TGTGCCAGCAGCCAAGAAAACAGGGAAACTGAAGCTTTCTTT; size: .; J: TRBJ1-1; D: .; V: TRBV4-2
CDR3: CASSPVAKNIQYF; DNA: TGTGCCAGCAGCCCTGTAGCCAAAAACATTCAGTACTTC; size: medium-sized; J: TRBJ2-4; D: .; V: TRBV5-4
CDR3: CASSFLGEETQYF; DNA: TGTGCCAGCAGTTTCTTAGGGGAGGAGACCCAGTACTTC; size: medium-sized; J: TRBJ2-5; D: .; V: TRBV27